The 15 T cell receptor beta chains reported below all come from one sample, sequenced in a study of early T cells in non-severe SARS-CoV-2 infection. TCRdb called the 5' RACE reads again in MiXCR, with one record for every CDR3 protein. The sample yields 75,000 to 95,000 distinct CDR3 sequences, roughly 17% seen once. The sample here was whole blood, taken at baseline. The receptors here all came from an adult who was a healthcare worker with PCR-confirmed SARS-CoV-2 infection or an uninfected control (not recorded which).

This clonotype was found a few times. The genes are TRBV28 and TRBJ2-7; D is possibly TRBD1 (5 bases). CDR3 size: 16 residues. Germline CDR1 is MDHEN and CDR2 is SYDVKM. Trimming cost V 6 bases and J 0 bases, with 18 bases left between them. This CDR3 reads CASSRSLQQDSYEQYF. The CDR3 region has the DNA TGTGCCAGCAGCCGGAGCCTCCAACAGGACTCCTACGAGCAGTACTTC.

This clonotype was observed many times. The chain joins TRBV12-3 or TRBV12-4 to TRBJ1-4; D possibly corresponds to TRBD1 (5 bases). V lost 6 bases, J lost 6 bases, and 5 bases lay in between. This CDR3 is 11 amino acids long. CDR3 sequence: CASRTDEKLFF. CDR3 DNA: TGTGCCAGCAGGACAGATGAAAAACTGTTTTTT.

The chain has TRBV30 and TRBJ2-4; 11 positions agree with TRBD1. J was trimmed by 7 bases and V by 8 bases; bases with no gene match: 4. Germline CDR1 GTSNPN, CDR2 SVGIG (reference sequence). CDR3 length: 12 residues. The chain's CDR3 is CAGQGAGNIQYF. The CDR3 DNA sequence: TGTGCCGGACAGGGGGCAGGGAACATTCAGTACTTC.

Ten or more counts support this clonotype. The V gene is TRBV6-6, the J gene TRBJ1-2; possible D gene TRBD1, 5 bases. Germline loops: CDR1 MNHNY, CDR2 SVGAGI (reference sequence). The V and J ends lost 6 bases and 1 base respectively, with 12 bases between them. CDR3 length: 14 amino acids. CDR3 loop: CASRSPGINYGYTF. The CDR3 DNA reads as TGTGCCAGCAGATCCCCAGGGATTAACTATGGCTACACCTTC.

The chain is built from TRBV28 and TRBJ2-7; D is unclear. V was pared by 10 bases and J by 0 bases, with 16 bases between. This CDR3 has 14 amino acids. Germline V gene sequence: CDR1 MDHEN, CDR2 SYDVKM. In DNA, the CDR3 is TGTGCCACCCGAGCCTGGCGGACCTCCTACGAGCAGTACTTC. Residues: CATRAWRTSYEQYF.

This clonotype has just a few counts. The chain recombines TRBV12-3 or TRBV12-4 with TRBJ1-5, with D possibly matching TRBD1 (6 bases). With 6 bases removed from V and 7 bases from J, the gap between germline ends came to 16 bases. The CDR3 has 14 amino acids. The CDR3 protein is CASSTGTGRQPQHF. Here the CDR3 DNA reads TGTGCCAGCAGCACAGGGACTGGGCGCCAGCCCCAGCATTTT.

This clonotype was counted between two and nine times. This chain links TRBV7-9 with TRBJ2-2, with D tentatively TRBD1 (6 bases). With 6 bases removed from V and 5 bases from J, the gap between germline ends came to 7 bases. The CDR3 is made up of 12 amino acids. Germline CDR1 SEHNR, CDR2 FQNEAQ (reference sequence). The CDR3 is CASRRGTGELFF. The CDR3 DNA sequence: TGTGCCAGCAGGAGGGGGACCGGGGAGCTGTTTTTT.

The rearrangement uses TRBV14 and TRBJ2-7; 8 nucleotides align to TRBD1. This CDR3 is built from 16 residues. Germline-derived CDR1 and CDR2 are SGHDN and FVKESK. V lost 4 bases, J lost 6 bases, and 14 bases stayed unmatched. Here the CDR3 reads CASSRPQTGEISEQYF. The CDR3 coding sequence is TGTGCCAGCAGCCGTCCCCAGACAGGGGAAATCTCCGAGCAGTACTTC.

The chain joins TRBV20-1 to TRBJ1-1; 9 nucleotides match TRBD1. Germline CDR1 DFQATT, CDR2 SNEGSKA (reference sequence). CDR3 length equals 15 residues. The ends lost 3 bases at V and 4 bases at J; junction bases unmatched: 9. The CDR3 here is CSASFWDRVGTEAFF. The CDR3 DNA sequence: TGCAGTGCTAGTTTCTGGGACAGGGTGGGCACTGAAGCTTTCTTT.

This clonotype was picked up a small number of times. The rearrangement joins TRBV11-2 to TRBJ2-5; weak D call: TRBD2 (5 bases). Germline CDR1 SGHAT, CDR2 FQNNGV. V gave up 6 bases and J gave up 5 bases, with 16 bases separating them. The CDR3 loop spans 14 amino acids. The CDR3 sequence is CASSQFGRGETQYF. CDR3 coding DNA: TGTGCCAGCAGTCAATTCGGGCGAGGGGAGACCCAGTACTTC.

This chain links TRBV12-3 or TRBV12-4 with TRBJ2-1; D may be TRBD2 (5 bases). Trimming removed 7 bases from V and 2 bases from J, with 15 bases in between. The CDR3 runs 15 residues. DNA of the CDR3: TGTGCCAGCACCCGAGGGAGCGGACCCTACAATGAGCAGTTCTTC. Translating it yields CASTRGSGPYNEQFF.

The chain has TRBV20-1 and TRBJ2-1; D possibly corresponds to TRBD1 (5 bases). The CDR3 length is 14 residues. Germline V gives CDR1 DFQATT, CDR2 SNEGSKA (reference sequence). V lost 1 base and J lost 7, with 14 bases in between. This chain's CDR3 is CSARAGQGVNEQFF. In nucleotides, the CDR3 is TGCAGTGCTAGAGCAGGCCAGGGTGTAAATGAGCAGTTCTTC.

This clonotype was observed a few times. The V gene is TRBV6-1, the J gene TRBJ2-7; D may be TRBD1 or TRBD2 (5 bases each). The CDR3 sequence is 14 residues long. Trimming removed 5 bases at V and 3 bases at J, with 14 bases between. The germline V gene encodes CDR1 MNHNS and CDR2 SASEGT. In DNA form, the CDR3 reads TGTGCCAGCAGTCCCCGGGGCCAGCACTACGAGCAGTACTTC. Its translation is CASSPRGQHYEQYF.

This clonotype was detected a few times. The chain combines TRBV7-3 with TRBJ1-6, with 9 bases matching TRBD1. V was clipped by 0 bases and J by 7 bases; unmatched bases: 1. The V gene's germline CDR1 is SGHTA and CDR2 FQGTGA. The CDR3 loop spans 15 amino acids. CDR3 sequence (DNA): TGTGCCAGCAGCTTAACGGGGACAGGGAATTCACCCCTCCACTTT. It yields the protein CASSLTGTGNSPLHF.

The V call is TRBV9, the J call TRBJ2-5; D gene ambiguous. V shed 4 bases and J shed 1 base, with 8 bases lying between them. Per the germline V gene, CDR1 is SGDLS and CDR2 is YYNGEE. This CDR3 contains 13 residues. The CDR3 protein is CASSPRLQETQYF. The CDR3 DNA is TGTGCCAGCAGCCCCAGACTCCAAGAGACCCAGTACTTC.